The 20 T cell receptor beta chains below all came from one sample that was sequenced in a study of identical twins. TCRdb reprocessed the 5' RACE reads via MiXCR and lists one record per CDR3 protein. Of fewer than 800,000 distinct CDR3 sequences listed, 7.1% are singletons. This same sample was also taken into another study, of yellow fever vaccine responses in identical twins.

Specimen: PBMCs. The origin of the receptors is a woman in her late teens or twenties in good health.

V usage is TRBV20-1 and J usage is TRBJ1-1, with TRBD1 matching over 8 bases. The CDR3 length is 15 residues. Losses at the gene ends were 1 base for V and 0 bases for J; bases not matched to a gene: 4. CDR1 is DFQATT and CDR2 is SNEGSKA in the germline V gene (reference sequence). This CDR3 reads CSARAPGGLNTEAFF. The CDR3 bases are TGCAGTGCTAGAGCGCCAGGGGGCCTGAACACTGAAGCTTTCTTT.

This clonotype appeared many times. The chain joins TRBV5-1 to TRBJ1-2; 9 positions match TRBD1. Unmatched junction bases numbered 6, after V lost 4 bases and J lost 8 bases. The length of the CDR3 is 13 residues. Germline assignment: CDR1 SGHRS and CDR2 YFSETQ. CDR3 in DNA: TGCGCCAGCAGCGCCCGGACAGGGGAAGGCTACACCTTC. Translating gives CASSARTGEGYTF.

This clonotype was counted only a few times. The chain is built from TRBV20-1 and TRBJ2-3; TRBD2 aligns across 8 bases. The trim removed 3 bases at V and 0 bases at J, leaving 11 bases unmatched. CDR1 is DFQATT and CDR2 is SNEGSKA in the germline V gene (reference sequence). The CDR3 is 17 residues long. CDR3 in amino acids: CSASRAGVLSSTDTQYF. The CDR3 DNA sequence: TGCAGTGCTAGCCGAGCGGGGGTACTATCTAGCACAGATACGCAGTATTTT.

This rearrangement joins TRBV24-1 to TRBJ1-1; weak D call: TRBD1 (6 bases). The CDR3 is made up of 15 amino acids. Trimming took off 4 bases at V and 5 bases at J, with 16 bases between the two ends. CDR1 and CDR2 (germline): KGHDR, SFDVKD. CDR3 residues: CATSEQNRAETEAFF. The CDR3 region has the DNA TGTGCCACCAGTGAACAGAACAGGGCTGAAACTGAAGCTTTCTTT.

This clonotype was recorded at least ten times. V gene TRBV5-1 combines with J gene TRBJ1-1, with D maybe TRBD1 (5 bases). The germline V gene encodes CDR1 SGHRS and CDR2 YFSETQ. V lost 8 bases to trimming and J lost 10 bases, with 21 bases between them. The CDR3 covers 13 residues. CDR3 nucleotide sequence: TGCGCCAGTAGACGGGCCTCTGGGGCCGTAGCTTTCTTT. Protein product: CASRRASGAVAFF.

There are many counts of this clonotype. DNA of the CDR3: TGTGCCAGCAGTGTACAGGTGAACACCGGGGAGCTGTTTTTT. Residues: CASSVQVNTGELFF. The chain has TRBV6-1 and TRBJ2-2; D might be TRBD1 (5 bases). The CDR3 spans 14 residues. Germline V gives CDR1 MNHNS, CDR2 SASEGT. V gave up 4 bases and J gave up 1 base, with 7 bases separating them.

This clonotype has more than one count but fewer than ten. The genes are TRBV6-1 and TRBJ2-1; no clear D gene. This CDR3 has 15 amino acids. Trimming removed 6 bases from V and 0 bases from J, with 12 bases in between. The germline V gene has CDR1 MNHNS and CDR2 SASEGT. This CDR3 reads CASSLTRSSYNEQFF. Written as DNA, the CDR3 is TGTGCCAGCAGCCTTACCCGGAGCTCCTACAATGAGCAGTTCTTC.

This clonotype was found a few times. This chain joins TRBV6-1 and TRBJ2-1; no firm D call. The V gene lost 4 bases and the J gene lost 5 bases, with 6 bases spanning the gap. Germline V gene sequence: CDR1 MNHNS, CDR2 SASEGT. The CDR3 runs to 12 residues. The CDR3 region is CASSGQNNEQFF. As DNA, the CDR3 is TGTGCCAGCAGTGGCCAGAACAATGAGCAGTTCTTC.

This clonotype was counted only a few times. The chain joins TRBV3-1 to TRBJ2-1; D might be TRBD2 (5 bases). V lost 4 bases, J lost 9 bases, and 7 bases lay in between. Per germline, CDR1 LGHDT and CDR2 YNNKEL (reference sequence). The CDR3 has 11 amino acids. CDR3 loop: CASSLRAEQFF. The CDR3 region has the DNA TGTGCCAGCAGCCTGAGGGCTGAGCAGTTCTTC.

The gene calls are TRBV10-3 and TRBJ2-2; no reliable D call. Germline lookup yields CDR1 ENHRY and CDR2 SYGVKD. The CDR3 extends over 12 amino acids. The V gene lost 6 bases and the J gene lost 2 bases, with 4 bases spanning the gap. CDR3 coding DNA: TGTGCCATCAGGCGCAACACCGGGGAGCTGTTTTTT. Its translation: CAIRRNTGELFF.

This clonotype was seen a few times. V usage is TRBV6-1 and J usage is TRBJ2-7, with D tentatively TRBD2 (6 bases). CDR1 and CDR2 (germline): MNHNS, SASEGT. The CDR3 is 11 residues long. Trimming shortened V by 7 bases and J by 12 bases, and 16 bases separated the two germline ends. The CDR3 region has the DNA TGTGCCAGCACCCACCGGGAGAAAGGGTACGTC. Protein product: CASTHREKGYV.

This clonotype was found many times. The V call is TRBV4-1, the J call TRBJ1-1; D remains unclear. V lost 0 bases and J lost 2, with 10 bases in between. Germline V gene sequence: CDR1 MGHRA, CDR2 YSYEKL. CDR3 length: 15 amino acids. In DNA form, the CDR3 reads TGCGCCAGCAGCCAAGAATGGACTATTAACACTGAAGCTTTCTTT. This codes for CASSQEWTINTEAFF.

This clonotype was observed a few times. CDR3: CASSDLRTDTQYF. The CDR3 DNA is TGTGCCAGCAGTGACTTGCGCACAGATACGCAGTATTTT. The chain couples TRBV6-4 to TRBJ2-3, with unresolved D. The CDR3 consists of 13 residues. The germline V gene has CDR1 MRHNA and CDR2 SNTAGT. The germline V and J ends were trimmed by 1 base and 1 base, with 3 bases remaining between them.

This clonotype was counted at least ten times. This chain uses TRBV10-3 with TRBJ2-6; D possibly corresponds to TRBD1 (6 bases). V lost 3 bases, J lost 1 base, and 10 bases lay in between. Germline V lookup: CDR1 ENHRY, CDR2 SYGVKD. This CDR3 comprises 16 residues. The CDR3 DNA sequence: TGTGCCATCAGTGAACAACAGGGTTCTGGGGCCAACGTCCTGACTTTC. Protein product: CAISEQQGSGANVLTF.

This clonotype was seen repeatedly, ten times or more. V is TRBV5-6 and J is TRBJ2-7, with a tentative D call TRBD2 (6 bases). Trimming shortened V by 0 bases and J by 5 bases, and 12 bases separated the two germline ends. CDR1 and CDR2 from the germline V gene are SGHDT and YYEEEE. This CDR3 is 14 amino acids long. CDR3 nucleotide sequence: TGTGCCAGCAGCTTGGAGCTAGCGACCGACGAGCAGTACTTC. Its translation is CASSLELATDEQYF.

This clonotype has a count of ten or more. The chain recombines TRBV20-1 with TRBJ2-1; D possibly corresponds to TRBD2 (5 bases). Germline V lookup: CDR1 DFQATT, CDR2 SNEGSKA (reference sequence). Trimming cost V 0 bases and J 5 bases, with 14 bases left between them. CDR3 length equals 15 residues. In nucleotides, the CDR3 is TGCAGTGCTAGAGATCCAGCGAGGGATCACAATGAGCAGTTCTTC. Translated, it gives CSARDPARDHNEQFF.

This clonotype has only a few counts. V usage is TRBV7-9 and J usage is TRBJ2-1; the match to TRBD1 covers 7 bases. This CDR3 region has 14 residues. V lost 4 bases, J lost 9 bases, and 9 bases stayed unmatched. Germline V gives CDR1 SEHNR, CDR2 FQNEAQ (reference sequence). CDR3 region: CASSSTGVRGEQFF. CDR3 nucleotide sequence: TGTGCCAGCAGCTCAACAGGGGTAAGGGGTGAGCAGTTCTTC. The full variable domain, in which reference TRBV7-9 and TRBJ2-1 provide the parts outside the CDR3, is DTGVSQNPRHKITKRGQNVTFRCDPISEHNRLYWYRQTLGQGPEFLTYFQNEAQLEKSRLLSDRFSAERPKGSFSTLEIQRTEQGDSAMYLCASSSTGVRGEQFFGPGTRLTVL.

V and J are TRBV15 and TRBJ2-5, with 10 bases fitting TRBD2. The CDR3 runs 18 residues. Germline CDR1 LNHNV, CDR2 YYDKDF (reference sequence). Trimming removed 3 bases from V and 7 bases from J; junction bases left unmatched: 17. This CDR3 reads CATSSEALRLAGLRTQYF. CDR3 sequence (DNA): TGTGCCACCAGCAGCGAGGCTCTCAGACTAGCGGGTCTTCGGACCCAGTACTTC.

The table lists this clonotype with a few counts. The chain is built from TRBV12-3 or TRBV12-4 and TRBJ2-7; D not resolved. The V end was cut by 5 bases, the J end by 0 bases, with 11 bases between. The CDR3 contains 14 residues. CDR3 region: CASSPTASSYEQYF. As DNA, the CDR3 is TGTGCCAGCAGTCCTACAGCTTCCTCCTACGAGCAGTACTTC.

As to this clonotype: A much bigger clone sits one base away, suggesting this may be a read error. The chain is built from TRBV10-3 and TRBJ2-3; maybe TRBD2 (6 bases). The CDR3 sequence is 16 residues long. Trimming shortened V by 7 bases and J by 0 bases, and 17 bases separated the two germline ends. In germline, CDR1 is ENHRY, CDR2 SYGVKD. The CDR3 coding sequence is TGTGCCATCAACGGGAGCGGCCCGAGTAGCACAGATACGCAGTATTTT. Its protein product is CAINGSGPSSTDTQYF.